Here is one T cell receptor (beta chain) with its context. The target of this receptor is not known. Within one base of it there is no much larger clone, and no base qualities were kept. Library prep was done by the immunoSEQ multiplex PCR assay. A mixture of 60 forward primers for TCR Vbeta segments and 13 reverse primers for TCR Jbeta segments was used in the multiplex PCR. Amplification of the CDR3 region of rearranged TCR beta genes was performed with a multiplex PCR assay on genomic DNA. On the Illumina HiSeq System, the amplified TCR beta libraries were sequenced as 87-base-pair reads. In the source study's methods: A later analysis counted some 74 million unique TCR beta chains across the 666 repertoires, and around 9.9 million of these chains were shared by at least two donors. Raw reads were error-corrected and collapsed into unique sequences by a nearest-neighbor algorithm in which closely related sequences were merged to remove PCR and sequencing errors. To assign V, D and J gene segments, CDR3 sequences were aligned to IMGT reference sequences. For a sequence to be retained, a match of at least six nucleotides to both a V gene segment and a J gene segment was required. Rearrangements were called productive when the CDR3 lacked stop codons and stayed in frame with V and J; all others were non-productive. CDR3 was defined according to IMGT convention as the region running from the second conserved V-encoded cysteine to the conserved J-encoded phenylalanine. The earlier analysis of approximately 500 of the donors excluded sequences that lacked an unambiguous match to a single V gene segment. An earlier analysis of several hundred of the donors called V segments functional above 56.7% productive rearrangements and segregating when the between-donor standard deviation exceeded 5%. To diagnose cytomegalovirus status from the catalog of TCR beta chain sequences, a statistical classification framework was built. A later analysis assigned V and J genes by comparing TCR nucleotide sequences with IMGT/GENE-DB human TR gene sequences. Using the TCRdist pipeline, a later analysis assigned CDR3 sequences along with most-parsimonious VDJ recombination scenarios. A later analysis defined each TCR beta chain by its CDR3 amino acid sequence plus V-gene family, and excluded reads lacking a unique V-gene family. In a later analysis, fewer than 650 highly shared, low-generation-probability nucleotide sequences were removed to address suspected cross-contamination and a sequencing artifact. In a later analysis, a clonal expansion index was calculated for each public chain from normalized within-repertoire ranks of inferred template counts. In a later analysis, generation probabilities were computed using a VDJ recombination model fitted to out-of-frame rearrangements, and the results were checked against IGoR. In a later analysis, TCR-TCR, TCR-HLA and TCR-CMV co-occurrence was scored with hypergeometric tests, and a repertoire-size bias correction was applied to TCR pairs. A later analysis estimated false discovery rates by permuting HLA or CMV assignments 20 times. A later analysis grouped co-occurring TCRs with DBSCAN, adding TCRdist sequence similarity when clustering within HLA-allele-positive subsets. Co-occurrence clustering excluded repertoires with fewer than 30,000 or more than 120,000 public chains, plus five with anomalous nucleotide sharing. Held by TCRdb, this immuneACCESS table contains in-frame sequences only and omits some clones. Under half of the omission traces to an unresolved V gene where checked; the cause of the rest is unknown. For V, J and clone size, that table is used; D and trimming come from the DNA. This sample has 90,000 or so clones in its table, and roughly 78% of those were observed once. The ten largest clonotypes hold approximately 4.7% of the sample.

The cohort was made up of roughly 670 healthy bone marrow donors. Cohort members were all nominally healthy when sampled, although unrecorded immune exposures were likely present. The donor was CMV seropositive and was included in the group of 300 or so seropositive cohort members. Each donor provided a peripheral blood sample, and peripheral blood mononuclear cells were used for TCR beta sequencing. The Qiagen DNeasy Blood Extraction Kit was used to extract genomic DNA from the blood cell samples. The sample is drawn from a study of cytomegalovirus exposure and HLA in healthy donors (dated by TCRdb to the late 2010s). Describing the broader study: An earlier analysis of approximately 640 of the donors reported about 250 Gb of sequence data and 100 million to 140 million unique TCR beta sequences from about 180 million T cells. Typing coverage differed by locus: A, B, C, DRB1 and DQB1 were typed in about 620-640 donors, DQA1 in approximately 520, DPA1 in around 580, and DPB1 in roughly 450. Donor age, sex, ethnicity and CMV serostatus were collected together with the repertoire data. Every repertoire in the discovery cohort had been generated on one and the same sequencing platform. The study was designed to test whether signatures of past pathogen exposure could be identified by cataloging public T cell receptors. The study combined high-throughput TCR immunosequencing, statistical association of individual TCRs with disease status, and machine learning to predict cytomegalovirus infection status. Of the 350 to 450 genotyped donors, over 65% fell in the genetic ancestry cluster associated with self-reported Caucasian donors. Both class I and class II loci were covered by HLA typing, at four-digit resolution. A later analysis re-analyzed previously published TCR beta repertoires from roughly 630 donors and added high-resolution HLA genotyping to study TCR occurrence patterns. The later analysis used no new phenotypic data to find candidate immune exposures, relying instead on TCR beta sequences and their occurrence across donors. Among 398 genotyped donors of the cohort, an average of around 240,000 unique TCR beta nucleotide sequences were sequenced per donor, around 18% of them non-productive. Roughly 5 DR-DQ haplotypes were handled as single units for association and clustering, since linkage in the cohort was strong. In a later genetic analysis, genome-wide SNP genotypes for about 55% of the 666 donors were used, and that subset was treated as a discovery cohort. In addition to the first cohort of 650 to 750 subjects, a separate validation cohort of 130 or so different subjects was used. Approximately 300 gigabases of sequencing data and approximately 80 million unique TCR sequences were included in an early release covering around 600 HLA-typed donors. An earlier analysis of nearly 600 of the donors applied high-throughput TCR beta sequencing to assess whether each TCR beta V gene segment acted as functional or pseudogenic. The study profiled the T cell repertoires of more than 500 subjects by immunosequencing and related them to cytomegalovirus serostatus.

The CDR3, from cysteine to phenylalanine, totals 12 residues. CDR3 DNA only is kept here, 36 bases in frame from base 1. CDR1 is given as MNHEY and CDR2 as SVGAGI, both from the germline V gene. V gives up 2 bases and J gives up 6 bases, and the segment between their germline ends measures 8 bases. Study-level results and caveats: In a later analysis, HLA-associated TCR beta chains were found to be more clonally expanded and to have lower generation probabilities than equally common non-associated chains. Linkage disequilibrium might explain the correlated functional status among segregating V segments, but an unknown experimental factor could not be ruled out. The classifier was reported to diagnose cytomegalovirus status with high specificity and sensitivity in both the original and validation cohorts. Most CMV-associated TCR beta chains appeared to be HLA-restricted in a later analysis, and the HLA associations seemed to be driven largely by CMV exposure. Only TCR beta chains were sequenced in this cohort, and the absence of alpha or paired-chain data limited detectable features. CMV serostatus was the only immune exposure information available for the cohort. A later analysis reported that several top co-occurrence clusters appeared linked to parvovirus B19, influenza, CMV and Epstein-Barr virus. A total of 150 or so TCR beta chains were listed by the study as associated with cytomegalovirus. A further reported finding was that TCR beta sequences accurately predicted the HLA-A and HLA-B alleles for most subjects in the first cohort. A cluster of highly shared sequence variants was judged likely to represent a technical artifact of the sequencing pipeline. Because HLA typing was missing for some donors at each locus, association tests included only the typed subset. In a later analysis, around 15,000 TCR beta sequences were associated with specific HLA alleles at a false discovery rate of 0.05. In an earlier analysis of over 550 of the donors, most TCR beta V segments were observed in productive rearrangements about 87% or about 30% of the time, broadly matching IMGT annotations. Across donors, most TCR sequences were observed very rarely, whereas some public TCRs were present in many individuals. A later analysis found that TCR association rates varied across HLA loci, with DRB1 alleles showing the most associated TCRs and HLA-C alleles the fewest. In vitro tests confirmed that a few of the cytomegalovirus-associated TCR beta chains recognize cytomegalovirus antigens. The earlier analysis of a few hundred of the donors excluded 15 to 20 rarely observed V segments, including chromosome 9 orphons, because counts were too low. When HLA alleles, especially DR and DQ, strongly co-occurred, TCR associations were difficult to assign to individual alleles. The 87-base-pair reads could not distinguish some IMGT-functional V segments, including TRBV6-2 and TRBV6-3, so those segments were excluded. A later genetic analysis associated a missense DCLRE1C variant with V-gene and J-gene trimming of TCR beta chains, and an independent cohort replicated the association. The authors suggested that the approach could potentially be extended to other disease states and immunological phenotypes. Presence/absence analyses assumed roughly uniform sequencing depth across donors, an assumption that may not hold. According to a later genetic analysis, donors in an Asian-associated ancestry cluster had fewer N-insertions in productive TCRs than the approximately 700-donor mean.

This chain joins TRBV6-5 to TRBJ2-7; a confident D gene designation cannot be given. Material: PBMCs. This sequence originates from a male donor in good health and CMV-seropositive. The DNA reads as follows: TGTGCCAGCAGTTACCTACGTGGCGAGCAGTACTTC. This sequence encodes CASSYLRGEQYF.